The clone carrying this T cell receptor beta chain appeared a few times. V shed 8 bases and J 7 bases; nucleotides not matched to a gene: 9. The CDR3 runs to 13 residues. The germline CDR1 and CDR2 sequences are SQVTM and ANQGSEA. The data were obtained in a study of blood T cells in healthy people across ages. A second roughly 6 to 11 cycle PCR used barcoded and J-beta primers. TCRdb passed the 5' RACE reads through MiXCR, listing each CDR3 protein once. The table lists about 1,400,000 distinct CDR3 sequences, approximately 63% of them singletons. Material for sequencing was blood. The rearrangement links TRBV29-1 to TRBJ2-1, with 9 nucleotides matching TRBD1. The receptor comes from a young man in good health. CDR3 protein: CSTRQGDPNEQFF. The DNA of the CDR3 is TGCAGCACAAGACAGGGGGACCCTAATGAGCAGTTCTTC.